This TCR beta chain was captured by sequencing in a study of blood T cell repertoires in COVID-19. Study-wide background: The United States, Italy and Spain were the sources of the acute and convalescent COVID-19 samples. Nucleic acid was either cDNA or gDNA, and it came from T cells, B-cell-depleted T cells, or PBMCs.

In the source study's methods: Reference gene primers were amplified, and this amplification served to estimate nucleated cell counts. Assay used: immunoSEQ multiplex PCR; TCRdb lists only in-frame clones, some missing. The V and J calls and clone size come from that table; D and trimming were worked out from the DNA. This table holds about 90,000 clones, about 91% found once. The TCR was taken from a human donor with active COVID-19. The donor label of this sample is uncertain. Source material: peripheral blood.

CDR3 loop: CASSLDGGSNTGELFF. The CDR3 region has the DNA TGCGCCAGCAGCTTGGACGGGGGGTCGAACACCGGGGAGCTGTTTTTT. This chain connects TRBV5-1 to TRBJ2-2, with 7 bases that match TRBD2. The germline gives CDR1 SGHRS, CDR2 YFSETQ. V lost 0 bases to trimming and J lost 0 bases; unmatched junction nucleotides: 2. The CDR3 contains 16 residues.